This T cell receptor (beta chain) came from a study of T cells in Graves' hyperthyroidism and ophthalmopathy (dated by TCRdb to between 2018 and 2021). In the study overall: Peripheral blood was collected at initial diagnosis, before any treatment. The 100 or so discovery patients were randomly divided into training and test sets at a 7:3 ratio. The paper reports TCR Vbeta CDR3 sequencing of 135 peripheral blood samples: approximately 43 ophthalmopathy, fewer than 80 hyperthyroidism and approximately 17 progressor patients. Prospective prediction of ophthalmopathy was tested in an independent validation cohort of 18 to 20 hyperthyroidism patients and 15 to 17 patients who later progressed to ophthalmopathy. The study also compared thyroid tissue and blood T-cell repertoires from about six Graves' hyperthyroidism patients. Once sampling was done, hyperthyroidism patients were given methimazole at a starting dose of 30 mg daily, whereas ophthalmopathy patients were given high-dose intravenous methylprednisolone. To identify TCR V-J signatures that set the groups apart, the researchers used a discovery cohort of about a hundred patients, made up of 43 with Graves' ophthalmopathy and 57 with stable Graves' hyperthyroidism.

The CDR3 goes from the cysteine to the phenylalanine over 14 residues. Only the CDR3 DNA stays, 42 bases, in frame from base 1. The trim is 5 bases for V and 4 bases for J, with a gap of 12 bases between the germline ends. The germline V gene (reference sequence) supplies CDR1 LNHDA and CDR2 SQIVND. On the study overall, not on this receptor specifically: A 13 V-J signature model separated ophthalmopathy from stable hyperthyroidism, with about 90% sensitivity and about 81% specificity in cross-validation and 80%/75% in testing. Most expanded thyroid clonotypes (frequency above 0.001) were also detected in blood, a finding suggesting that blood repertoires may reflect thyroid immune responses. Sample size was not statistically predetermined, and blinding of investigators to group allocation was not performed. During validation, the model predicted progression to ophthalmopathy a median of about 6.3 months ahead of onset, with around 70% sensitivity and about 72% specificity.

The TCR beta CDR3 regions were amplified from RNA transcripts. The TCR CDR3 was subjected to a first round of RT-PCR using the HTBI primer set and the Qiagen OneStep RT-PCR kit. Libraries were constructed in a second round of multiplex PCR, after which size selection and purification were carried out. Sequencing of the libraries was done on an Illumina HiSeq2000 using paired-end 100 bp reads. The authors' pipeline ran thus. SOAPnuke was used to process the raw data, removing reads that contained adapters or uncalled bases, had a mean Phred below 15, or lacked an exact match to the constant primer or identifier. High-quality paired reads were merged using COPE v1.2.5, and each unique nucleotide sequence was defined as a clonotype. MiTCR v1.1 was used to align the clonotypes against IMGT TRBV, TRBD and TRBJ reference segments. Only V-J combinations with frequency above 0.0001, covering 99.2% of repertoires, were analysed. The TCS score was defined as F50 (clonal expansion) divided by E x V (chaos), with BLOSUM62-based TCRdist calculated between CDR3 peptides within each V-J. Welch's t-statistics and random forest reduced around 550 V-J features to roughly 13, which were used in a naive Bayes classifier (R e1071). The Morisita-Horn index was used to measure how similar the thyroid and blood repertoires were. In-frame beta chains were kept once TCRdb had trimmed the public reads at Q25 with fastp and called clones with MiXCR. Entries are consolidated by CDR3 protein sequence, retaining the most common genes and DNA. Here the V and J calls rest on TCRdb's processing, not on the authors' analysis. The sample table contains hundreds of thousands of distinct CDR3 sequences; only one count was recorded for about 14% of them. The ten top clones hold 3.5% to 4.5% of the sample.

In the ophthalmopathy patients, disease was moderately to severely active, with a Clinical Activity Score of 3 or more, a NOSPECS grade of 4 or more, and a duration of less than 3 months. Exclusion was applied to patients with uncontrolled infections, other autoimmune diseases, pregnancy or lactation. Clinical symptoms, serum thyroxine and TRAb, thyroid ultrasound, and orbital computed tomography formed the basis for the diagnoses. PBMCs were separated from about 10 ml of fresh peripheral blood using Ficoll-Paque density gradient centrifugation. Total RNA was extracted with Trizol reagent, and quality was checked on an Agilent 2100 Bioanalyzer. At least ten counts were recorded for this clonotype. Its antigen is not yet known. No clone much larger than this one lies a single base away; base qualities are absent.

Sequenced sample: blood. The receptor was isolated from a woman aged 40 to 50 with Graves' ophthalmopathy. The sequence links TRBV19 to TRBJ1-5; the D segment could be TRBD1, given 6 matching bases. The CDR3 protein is CASSYRVRNQPQHF. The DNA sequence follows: TGTGCCAGTAGTTACAGGGTGCGGAATCAGCCCCAGCATTTT.